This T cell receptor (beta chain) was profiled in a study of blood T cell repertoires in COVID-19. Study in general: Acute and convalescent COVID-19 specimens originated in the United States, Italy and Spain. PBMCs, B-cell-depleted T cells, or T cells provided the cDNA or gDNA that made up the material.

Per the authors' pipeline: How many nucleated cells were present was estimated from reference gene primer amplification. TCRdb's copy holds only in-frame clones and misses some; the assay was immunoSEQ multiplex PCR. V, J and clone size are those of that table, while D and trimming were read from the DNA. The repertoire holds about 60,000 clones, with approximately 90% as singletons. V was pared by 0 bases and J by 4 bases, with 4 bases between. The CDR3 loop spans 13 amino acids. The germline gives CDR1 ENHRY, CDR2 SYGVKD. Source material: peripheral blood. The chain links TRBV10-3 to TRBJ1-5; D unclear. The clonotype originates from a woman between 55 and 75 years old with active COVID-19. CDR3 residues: CAISESRNQPQHF. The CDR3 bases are TGTGCCATCAGTGAGTCGCGTAATCAGCCCCAGCATTTT.